This TCR beta chain is from a study of blood T cell repertoires in COVID-19 (dated by TCRdb to the early 2020s). Regarding the research as a whole: The collaborator samples originated in the United States, Italy and Spain and spanned the acute and convalescent phases of COVID-19. The repertoires were released in a freely available public database intended as a resource for research on the immune response to SARS-CoV-2. The material from the prospective study consisted of cDNA or gDNA derived from T cells, B-cell-depleted T cells, or PBMCs. A de-identified subject ID, COVID-19 status, age in years and sex were almost always included in the sample metadata. The samples were drawn from two sources: the first 160 participants of the ongoing ImmuneRACE study, and 1,200 or so subjects contributed by 6 global collaborators. Where available, HLA class I and class II types were obtained from metadata supplied by the sample provider rather than from assay-based typing. Deeply sampled blood TCRbeta repertoires from subjects exposed to, actively infected with, or recovered from COVID-19 were included in the dataset. Overall results and qualifications from the work: Clinical and demographic metadata were provided uncurated, with the amount varying by source and participant.

The immunoSEQ Assay, a bias-controlled multiplex PCR, was used to amplify TCRbeta CDR3 regions from genomic DNA. As for how the authors treated the data: The number of nucleated cells in each sample was estimated from the amplification of reference gene primers within the assay. Sequence reads were collapsed and filtered to measure the absolute abundance of every unique TCRbeta CDR3 rearrangement. For each sample, productive Simpson clonality was calculated by taking the square root of Simpson's diversity index across productive rearrangements. Not all clones reach the TCRdb copy of this immuneACCESS table, which keeps in-frame sequences only. Checked studies attribute under half of the gap to unresolved V genes and leave the rest unexplained. V and J calls and clone size are copied from that table; D and trimming were computed from the DNA. This sample comprises roughly 220,000 clones, 70% to 90% of them detected only once. The ten largest clones add up to 3% to 4.5% of the sample.

In the prospective study, participants were about 18 to 90 years old, resided in 24 geographic areas of the United States, and were enrolled through a virtual design. Cohort assignment in the prospective study relied on participant-reported clinical history from a screening survey and a study questionnaire. Mobile phlebotomists in the prospective study collected whole blood, serum and a nasopharyngeal or oropharyngeal swab from every participant. Over a roughly two-month period, participants in the prospective study had the option of providing additional blood draws and questionnaires. Prospective study blood samples were shipped either frozen or at room temperature before DNA extraction. Concerning this clone: No cognate antigen has been identified for it. Qualities for individual bases were not recorded, and no much larger clone is one base off.

The sequencing input was PBMCs or T cells enriched from blood (not recorded which). The TCR originated in a woman in her thirties or forties with acute COVID-19.

The CDR3 in this case is CASSLREGRDTQYF. In nucleotide form, the sequence is TGTGCCAGCAGTTTACGGGAGGGCAGGGATACGCAGTATTTT. The V and J segments used are TRBV28 and TRBJ2-3, and TRBD2 matches 8 of the central bases. The germline V gene specifies MDHEN as CDR1 and SYDVKM as CDR2. V is cut back by 2 bases and J by 6 bases, with 4 bases in the junction unmatched. Reading from cysteine to phenylalanine, the CDR3 counts 14 amino acids. Here the CDR3 DNA is all that survives: 42 bases in frame from base 1. Extended through the reference TRBV28 and TRBJ2-3 proteins, this CDR3 yields the full variable domain: DVKVTQSSRYLVKRTGEKVFLECVQDMDHENMFWYRQDPGLGLRLIYFSYDVKMKEKGDIPEGYSVSREKKERFSLILESASTNQTSMYLCASSLREGRDTQYFGPGTRLTVL.